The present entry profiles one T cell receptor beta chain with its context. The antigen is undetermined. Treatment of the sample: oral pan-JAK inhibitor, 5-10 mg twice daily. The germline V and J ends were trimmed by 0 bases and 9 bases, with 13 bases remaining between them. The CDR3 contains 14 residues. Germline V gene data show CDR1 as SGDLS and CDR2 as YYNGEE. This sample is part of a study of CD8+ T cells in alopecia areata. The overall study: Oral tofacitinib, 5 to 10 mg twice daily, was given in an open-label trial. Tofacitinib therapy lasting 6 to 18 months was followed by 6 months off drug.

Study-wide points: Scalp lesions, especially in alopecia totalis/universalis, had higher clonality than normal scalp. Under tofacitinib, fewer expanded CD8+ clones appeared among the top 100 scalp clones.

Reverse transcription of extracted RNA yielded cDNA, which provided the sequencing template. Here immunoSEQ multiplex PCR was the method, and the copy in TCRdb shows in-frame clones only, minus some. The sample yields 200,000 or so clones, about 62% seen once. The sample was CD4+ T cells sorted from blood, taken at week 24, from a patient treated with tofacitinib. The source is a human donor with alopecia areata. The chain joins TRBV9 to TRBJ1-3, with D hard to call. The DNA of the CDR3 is TGTGCCAGCAGCGTAGAAGGTGCCCAGACCACCATATATTTT. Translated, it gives CASSVEGAQTTIYF.